This T cell receptor (beta chain) was found in a study of blood T cell repertoires in COVID-19. Assay: immunoSEQ multiplex PCR; the TCRdb copy retains only in-frame clones and omits some. Of 200,000 to 300,000 clones listed, about 73% are singletons. A remark on this clone: The sample contains more than one DNA sequence encoding this CDR3.

J lost 4 bases, V lost 1 base, and 0 bases had no gene match. The CDR3 has 15 residues. Germline CDR1 and CDR2: SGDLS and YYNGEE. The V gene is TRBV9, the J gene TRBJ2-1, with 12 bases fitting TRBD2. What was sequenced was peripheral blood. This clonotype originated in a woman aged 80 or older with acute or convalescent COVID-19. CDR3 protein: CASSVLAGGYNEQFF. The CDR3 DNA follows: TGTGCCAGCAGCGTACTAGCGGGAGGGTACAATGAGCAGTTCTTC.